The clone carrying this TCR beta chain was detected a few times. The data were taken from a study of blood T cell repertoires in COVID-19. On the study more broadly: Some COVID-19 samples were acute and others convalescent; all came from the United States, Italy and Spain.

The germline gives CDR1 SNHLY, CDR2 FYNNEI. There are 14 residues in the CDR3. The ends lost 6 bases at V and 5 bases at J; junction bases unmatched: 5. In the authors' methods: Reference gene primer amplification yielded estimated nucleated cell counts. Libraries were prepared by immunoSEQ multiplex PCR; TCRdb keeps only in-frame clonotypes and omits some of them. The V and J calls and clone size come from that table; D and trimming were worked out from the DNA. The sample carries roughly 130,000 clones, 82% recorded once. The sequence came from a woman between 65 and 79 years old with acute or convalescent COVID-19. The J gene is TRBJ1-4, the V gene TRBV2, with 8 bases fitting TRBD1. The specimen sequenced was peripheral blood. The chain's CDR3 is CASSGQGLNEKLFF. The CDR3 nucleotides read TGTGCCAGCAGCGGACAGGGCCTAAATGAAAAACTGTTTTTT.